This record looks at one TCR beta chain sequence and its context. Other DNA variants within this sample encode the same CDR3. This specimen belongs to a study of blood T cell repertoires in COVID-19. Across the study: Researchers got acute and convalescent COVID-19 samples from the United States, Italy and Spain. Sources were T cells, B-cell-depleted T cells, or PBMCs; the material itself was cDNA or gDNA.

Ages ranged from roughly 18 to 100 years, with residence in about two dozen US areas. Per the study methods: Reference gene primer amplification in the assay estimated nucleated cell counts. The data were produced by immunoSEQ multiplex PCR, yet TCRdb's version contains in-frame clones alone and is incomplete. That table supplies the V and J calls and clone size; D and trimming were determined from the DNA. In the table there are about 280,000 clones, 90% of which are singletons. Germline loops: CDR1 MNHEY, CDR2 SMNVEV (reference sequence). The CDR3 loop spans 15 amino acids. V shed 1 base and J 7 bases; nucleotides not matched to a gene: 5.

The sample taken for sequencing was PBMCs or T cells enriched from blood (not recorded which). The chain recombines TRBV27 with TRBJ2-1; 9 bases align to TRBD2. The origin of this receptor is a woman between 18 and 29 years old with acute COVID-19. CDR3 loop: CASSLLAGVGNEQFF. The CDR3 DNA reads TGTGCCAGCAGTTTATTAGCGGGAGTGGGTAATGAGCAGTTCTTC.